This TCR beta chain was observed in a study of post-analysis software for immune sequencing data. The overall study: Disease courses included relapsing-remitting, secondary progressive and progressive-relapsing multiple sclerosis.

This clonotype was counted only a few times. What it recognizes is unknown. Libraries were made from TCR beta cDNA, and they carried unique molecular identifiers. Starting from roughly 1.1 to 9.2 million T cells, the study yielded about 490,000 cDNA molecules. TCRdb independently ran MiXCR on the PCR reads; one entry per CDR3 protein. The table includes more than 450,000 distinct CDR3 sequences, around a third detected once. Study findings and constraints: Strong co-clustering by F measure linked samples that shared a preparation batch. Patients with multiple sclerosis recorded significantly lower normalized Chao1 diversity than controls, the study found.

The sequence was obtained from a girl aged 2 to 17 with multiple sclerosis. Sequenced material: blood.

The chain's CDR3 is CASSLDSGANYGYTF. The CDR3 coding sequence is TGCGCCAGCAGCTTGGACTCAGGGGCTAACTATGGCTACACCTTC. The chain couples TRBV5-1 to TRBJ1-2, with D perhaps TRBD1 (6 bases). Trimming removed 0 bases at V and 0 bases at J, with 9 bases between. Germline V gene lookup returns CDR1 SGHRS and CDR2 YFSETQ. The CDR3 covers 15 residues.